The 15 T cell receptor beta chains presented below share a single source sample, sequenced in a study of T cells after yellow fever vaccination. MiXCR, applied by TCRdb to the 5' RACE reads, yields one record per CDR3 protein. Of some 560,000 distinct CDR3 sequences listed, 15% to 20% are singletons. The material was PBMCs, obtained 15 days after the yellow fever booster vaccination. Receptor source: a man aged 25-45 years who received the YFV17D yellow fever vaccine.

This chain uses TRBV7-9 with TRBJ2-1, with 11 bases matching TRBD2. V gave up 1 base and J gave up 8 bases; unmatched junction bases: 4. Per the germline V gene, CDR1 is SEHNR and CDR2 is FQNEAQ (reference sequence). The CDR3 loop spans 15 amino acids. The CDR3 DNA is TGTGCCAGCAGCTTAGTAGCGGGAGGGAGCGATGAGCAGTTCTTC. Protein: CASSLVAGGSDEQFF.

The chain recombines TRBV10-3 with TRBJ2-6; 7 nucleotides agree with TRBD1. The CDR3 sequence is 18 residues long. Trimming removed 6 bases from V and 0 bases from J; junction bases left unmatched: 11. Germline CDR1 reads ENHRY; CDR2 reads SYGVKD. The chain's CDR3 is CAISGQVLANSGANVLTF. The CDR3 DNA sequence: TGTGCCATCAGCGGACAGGTCTTGGCAAACTCTGGGGCCAACGTCCTGACTTTC.

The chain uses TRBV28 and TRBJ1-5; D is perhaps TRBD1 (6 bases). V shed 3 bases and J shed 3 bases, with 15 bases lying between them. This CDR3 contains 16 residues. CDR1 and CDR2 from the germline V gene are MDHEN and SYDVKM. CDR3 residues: CASSFGNRAPNQPQHF. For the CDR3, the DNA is TGTGCCAGCAGTTTCGGAAACAGGGCCCCCAATCAGCCCCAGCATTTT.

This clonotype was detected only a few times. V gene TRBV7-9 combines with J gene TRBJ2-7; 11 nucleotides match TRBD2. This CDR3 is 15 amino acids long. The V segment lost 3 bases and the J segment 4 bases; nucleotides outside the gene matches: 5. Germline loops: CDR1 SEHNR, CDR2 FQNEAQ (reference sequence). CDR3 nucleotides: TGTGCCAGCAGCTTCGGGACTAGCGGTTATTACGAGCAGTACTTC. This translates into CASSFGTSGYYEQYF.

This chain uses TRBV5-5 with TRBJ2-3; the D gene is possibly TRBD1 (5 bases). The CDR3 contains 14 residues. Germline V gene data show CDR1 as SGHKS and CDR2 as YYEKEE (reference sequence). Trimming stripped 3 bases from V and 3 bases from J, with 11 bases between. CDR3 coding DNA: TGTGCCAGCAGCTGGGTGACAGTTACAGATACGCAGTATTTT. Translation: CASSWVTVTDTQYF.

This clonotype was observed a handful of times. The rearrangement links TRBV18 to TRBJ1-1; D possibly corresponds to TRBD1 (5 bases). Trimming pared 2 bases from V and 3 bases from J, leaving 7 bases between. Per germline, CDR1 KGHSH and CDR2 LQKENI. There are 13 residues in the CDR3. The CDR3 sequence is CASSPDRYTEAFF. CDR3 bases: TGTGCCAGCTCACCAGACAGATACACTGAAGCTTTCTTT.

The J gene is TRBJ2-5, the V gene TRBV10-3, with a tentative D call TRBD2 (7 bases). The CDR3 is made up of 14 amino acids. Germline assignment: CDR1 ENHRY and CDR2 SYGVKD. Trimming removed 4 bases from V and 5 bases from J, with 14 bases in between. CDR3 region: CAISGGGEGETQYF. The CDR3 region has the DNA TGTGCCATCAGTGGCGGGGGCGAGGGGGAGACCCAGTACTTC.

DNA of the CDR3: TGCGCCAGCACCCCTCGACAGTACACGGGGGGGGAGCTGTTTTTT. Amino acids: CASTPRQYTGGELFF. The chain combines TRBV5-1 with TRBJ2-2, with D perhaps TRBD1 or TRBD2 (5 bases each). The CDR3 runs 15 residues. Trimming cost V 6 bases and J 8 bases, with 20 bases left between them. Germline CDR1 reads SGHRS; CDR2 reads YFSETQ.

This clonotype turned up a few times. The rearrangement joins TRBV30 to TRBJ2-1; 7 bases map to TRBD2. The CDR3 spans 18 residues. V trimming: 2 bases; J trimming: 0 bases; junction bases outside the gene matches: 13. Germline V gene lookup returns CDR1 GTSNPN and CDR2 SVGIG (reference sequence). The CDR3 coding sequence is TGTGCCTGGAGTTCCGGACTAGTGGGGAGGGGCTCCTACAATGAGCAGTTCTTC. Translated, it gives CAWSSGLVGRGSYNEQFF.

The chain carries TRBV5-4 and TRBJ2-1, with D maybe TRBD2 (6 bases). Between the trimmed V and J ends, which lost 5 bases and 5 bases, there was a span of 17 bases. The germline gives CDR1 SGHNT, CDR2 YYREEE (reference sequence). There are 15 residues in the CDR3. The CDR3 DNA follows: TGTGCCAGCAGTGAGGGGCTAGCGAACGACAATGAGCAGTTCTTC. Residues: CASSEGLANDNEQFF.

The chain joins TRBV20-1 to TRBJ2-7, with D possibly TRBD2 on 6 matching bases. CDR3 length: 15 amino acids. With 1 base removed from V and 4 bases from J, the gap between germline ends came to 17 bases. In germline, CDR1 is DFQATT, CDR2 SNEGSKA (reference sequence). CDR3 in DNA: TGCAGTGCTAGAGGAGGCGGCGGGATCGTATACGAGCAGTACTTC. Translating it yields CSARGGGGIVYEQYF.

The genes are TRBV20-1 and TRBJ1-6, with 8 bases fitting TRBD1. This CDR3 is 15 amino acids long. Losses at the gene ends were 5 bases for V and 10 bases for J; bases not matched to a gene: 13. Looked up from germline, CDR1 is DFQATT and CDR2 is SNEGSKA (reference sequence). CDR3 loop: CSAGRPGQAMSPLHF. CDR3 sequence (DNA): TGCAGTGCTGGGCGTCCGGGACAGGCAATGTCACCCCTCCACTTT.

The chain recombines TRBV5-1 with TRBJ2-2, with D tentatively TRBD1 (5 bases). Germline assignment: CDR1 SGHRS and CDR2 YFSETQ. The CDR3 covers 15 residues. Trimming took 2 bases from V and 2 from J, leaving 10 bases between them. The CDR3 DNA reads TGCGCCAGCAGCTTACCCCAGGGCAACACCGGGGAGCTGTTTTTT. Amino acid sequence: CASSLPQGNTGELFF. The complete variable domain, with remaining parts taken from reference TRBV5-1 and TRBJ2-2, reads KAGVTQTPRYLIKTRGQQVTLSCSPISGHRSVSWYQQTPGQGLQFLFEYFSETQRNKGNFPGRFSGRQFSNSRSEMNVSTLELGDSALYLCASSLPQGNTGELFFGEGSRLTVL.

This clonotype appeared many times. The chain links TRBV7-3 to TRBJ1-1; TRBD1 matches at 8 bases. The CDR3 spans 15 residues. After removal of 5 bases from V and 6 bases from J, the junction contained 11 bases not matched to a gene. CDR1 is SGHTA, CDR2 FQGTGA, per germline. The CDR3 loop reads CASSRDGQGVSEAFF. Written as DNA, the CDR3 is TGTGCCAGCAGCCGAGATGGACAGGGTGTGTCTGAAGCTTTCTTT.

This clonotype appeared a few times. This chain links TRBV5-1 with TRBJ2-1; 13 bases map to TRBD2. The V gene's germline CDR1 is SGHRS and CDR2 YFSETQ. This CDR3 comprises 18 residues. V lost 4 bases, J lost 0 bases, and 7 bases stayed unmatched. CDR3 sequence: CASSPLLAGGSSYNEQFF. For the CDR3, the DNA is TGCGCCAGCAGCCCACTACTAGCGGGAGGGAGCTCCTACAATGAGCAGTTCTTC.